The 5 T cell receptor beta chains in this list originate from one sample, sequenced in a study of blood T cells in healthy people across ages. Primed by a sample-barcoded 5' primer and a J-beta primer mix, a second PCR proceeded for 7 to 11 cycles. In TCRdb, the 5' RACE reads were re-called with MiXCR into one record per CDR3 protein. Of 1.5 million to 2 million distinct CDR3 sequences in the sample, roughly 30% were seen once. Sequencing was carried out using blood. Source of these receptors: a woman aged 25 to 39 in good health.

This clonotype was counted between two and nine times. The chain has TRBV6-6 and TRBJ2-5, with 8 bases aligning to TRBD1. V shed 5 bases and J 5 bases; nucleotides not matched to a gene: 7. The CDR3 covers 14 residues. Germline V gives CDR1 MNHNY, CDR2 SVGAGI (reference sequence). CDR3 in amino acids: CASSVQGERETQYF. CDR3 nucleotide sequence: TGTGCCAGCAGTGTACAGGGGGAGAGGGAGACCCAGTACTTC.

The chain combines TRBV6-5 with TRBJ2-3; 7 bases are a match to TRBD1. This CDR3 has 17 residues. CDR1 is MNHEY and CDR2 is SVGAGI in the germline V gene. V lost 2 bases to trimming and J lost 1 base; unmatched junction nucleotides: 9. The CDR3 here is CASSYTSGGDGTDTQYF. The CDR3 nucleotides are TGTGCCAGCAGTTACACCTCAGGGGGTGATGGCACAGATACGCAGTATTTT.

This clonotype has just a few counts. The rearrangement links TRBV7-9 to TRBJ2-1; perhaps D is TRBD1 or TRBD2 (5 bases each). CDR1 is SEHNR and CDR2 is FQNEAQ in the germline V gene (reference sequence). This CDR3 has 12 amino acids. V lost 7 bases, J lost 15 bases, and 19 bases lay in between. CDR3 amino acids: CASIPLGPMPFF. The CDR3 region has the DNA TGTGCCAGCATCCCATTGGGACCGATGCCGTTCTTC.

The V and J genes are TRBV18 and TRBJ2-3; no firm D call. CDR1 and CDR2 (germline): KGHSH, LQKENI. The CDR3 is 16 amino acids. Trimming pared 6 bases from V and 0 bases from J, leaving 16 bases between. CDR3 protein: CASSLNRGRSTDTQYF. The CDR3 DNA reads as TGTGCCAGCTCGCTAAACCGAGGCCGGAGCACAGATACGCAGTATTTT.

V and J are TRBV6-2 or TRBV6-3 and TRBJ1-1; possibly TRBD1 for D (5 bases). The germline CDR1 and CDR2 sequences are MNHEY and SVGEGT. This CDR3 has 13 residues. V lost 10 bases to trimming and J lost 4 bases, with 16 bases between them. The CDR3 reads CANSQGFGTEAFF. CDR3 DNA: TGTGCCAACAGCCAGGGATTCGGCACTGAAGCTTTCTTT.